This TCR beta chain was recovered during a study of early T cells in non-severe SARS-CoV-2 infection (dated by TCRdb to the early 2020s). For the study in its entirety: Because TCR sequencing relied on bulk RNA taken from unsorted whole blood, pairing of alpha and beta chains was not possible.

To note about this clonotype: Its target antigen remains unknown. There are no base qualities to consult, and no much larger clone falls within one base.

Including the terminal cysteine and phenylalanine, the CDR3 comprises 15 residues. CDR3 DNA is the only sequence kept; it has 45 bases, read in frame from the first base. Germline trimming: 3 bases from V, 3 bases from J; junction bases outside gene matches: 4. Per the germline V gene, MDHEN is the CDR1 and SYDVKM is the CDR2. Paper-wide results and their limitations: Matching against VDJdb was skewed toward anti-spike CD8 responses, likely underestimated virus-specific expansions, and missed private and CD4 specificities.

Libraries were prepared through 5' RACE. Sequencing took place on a NextSeq 500. The TCR library protocol attached unique molecular identifiers to individual cDNA molecules to correct for sequencing error and PCR bias. TCR alpha and beta chains were both sequenced, and the abundances of alpha and beta sequences in each sample were closely correlated with each other. The paper's processing steps were these. Decombinator V4 was used to perform V gene, J gene and CDR3 annotation of TCR sequences. Expanded TCRs were defined as changing significantly between any two time points under a Poisson model with p below 0.0001. TCR abundances were normalised to the total number of TCRs sequenced per sample and were expressed as counts per million. TRAV1-2 paired with TRAJ12, TRAJ20 or TRAJ33 defined MAIT TCRs, while TRAV10 paired with TRAJ18 defined iNKT TCRs. VDJdb, accessed 1 November 2021, was searched for CMV, EBV and SARS-CoV-2 annotated TCRs, excluding TCRs annotated for multiple antigens. TCRdb passed the public sequencing reads through fastp at Q25 and MiXCR, retaining productive beta sequences. Every entry covers one CDR3 protein and lists the most common genes and DNA from its rows. TCRdb's processing, not the authors', yielded these V and J calls. The sample table records more than 50,000 distinct CDR3 sequences; about 13% of these occur just once. Together, the top ten hold roughly a tenth of the sample.

This was a case-control study nested in a cohort of healthcare workers in London, UK, who had nasopharyngeal swab PCR tests and blood samples taken every week. Healthcare workers were recruited between 23 and 31 March 2020, during the week of the UK lockdown, and were followed weekly for up to roughly 16 weeks. The receptor chain draws on TRBV28 and TRBJ2-7, with 11 bases in between that match TRBD1. This sequence originates from an adult who was a healthcare worker with PCR-confirmed SARS-CoV-2 infection or an uninfected control (not recorded which). Specimen: whole blood. The CDR3 loop reads CASSLGGTGGYEQYF. Read as DNA, the sequence is TGTGCCAGCAGTTTGGGTGGGACAGGGGGCTACGAGCAGTACTTC.